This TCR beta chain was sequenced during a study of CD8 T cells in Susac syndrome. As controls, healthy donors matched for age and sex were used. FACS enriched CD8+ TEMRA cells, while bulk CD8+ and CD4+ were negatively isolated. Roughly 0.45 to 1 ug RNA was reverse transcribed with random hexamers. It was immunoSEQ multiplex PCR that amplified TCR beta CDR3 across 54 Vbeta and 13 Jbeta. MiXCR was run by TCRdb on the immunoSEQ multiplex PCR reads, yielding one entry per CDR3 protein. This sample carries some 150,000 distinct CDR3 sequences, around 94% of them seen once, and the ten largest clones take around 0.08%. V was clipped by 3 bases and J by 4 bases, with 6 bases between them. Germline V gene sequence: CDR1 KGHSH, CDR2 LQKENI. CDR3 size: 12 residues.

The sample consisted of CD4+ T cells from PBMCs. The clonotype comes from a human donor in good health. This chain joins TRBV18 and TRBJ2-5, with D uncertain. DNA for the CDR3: TGTGCCAGCTCACCGAAAAGAGAGACCCAGTACTTC. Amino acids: CASSPKRETQYF.